One and the same sample provided the 30 T cell receptor beta chains below, sequenced in a study of beta chain features in type 1 diabetes. Study-wide points: The study found moderately but significantly shorter TCRB CDR3s in all four CD4+ subsets of Type 1 diabetes patients.

The authors reverse transcribed all of the isolated RNA, so sequencing captured expressed TCRB transcripts. Libraries were prepared by immunoSEQ multiplex PCR; TCRdb keeps only in-frame clonotypes and omits some of them. The data contain about 370,000 clones, 8.5% to 10% of them seen just once; the ten biggest clones take up about 0.6%. Their recognized antigens are unknown. Input material: central memory CD4+ T cells from blood. The receptor source for this set is a man between 25 and 39 years old with type 1 diabetes.

The chain combines TRBV7-8 with TRBJ2-2, with 8 bases lining up with TRBD1. CDR3 length equals 16 residues. The V segment lost 6 bases and the J segment 4 bases; nucleotides outside the gene matches: 10. Germline CDR1 is SGHVS and CDR2 is FQNEAQ. The DNA of the CDR3 is TGTGCCAGCAGTCCCGGATCCACAGGGGGCACCGGGGAGCTGTTTTTT. Its translation: CASSPGSTGGTGELFF.

The chain links TRBV28 to TRBJ1-2, with D maybe TRBD1 (6 bases). V was trimmed by 3 bases and J by 10 bases, leaving 12 bases between them. CDR3 length equals 12 residues. Germline V gene sequence: CDR1 MDHEN, CDR2 SYDVKM. The CDR3 here is CASSLGGGDYTF. The CDR3 bases are TGTGCCAGCAGTTTGGGGGGCGGAGACTACACCTTC.

This clone has more than one count but fewer than ten. This chain links TRBV6-6 with TRBJ1-1, with D perhaps TRBD1 (6 bases). Germline V lookup: CDR1 MNHNY, CDR2 SVGAGI (reference sequence). Trimming cost V 0 bases and J 5 bases, with 13 bases left between them. This CDR3 region has 15 residues. The CDR3 nucleotides are TGTGCCAGCAGTTACTCAGTGGGGGCCGGGACTGAAGCTTTCTTT. Translation: CASSYSVGAGTEAFF.

The chain combines TRBV6-5 with TRBJ2-3, with 8 bases that match TRBD1. The CDR3 has 14 amino acids. With 5 bases clipped from V and 5 bases from J, the junction kept 6 bases outside the gene matches. Per germline, CDR1 MNHEY and CDR2 SVGAGI. For the CDR3, the DNA is TGTGCCAGCAGTGGACAGGGCAAGGTAGATACGCAGTATTTT. Translation gives CASSGQGKVDTQYF.

Turning to this clone: The same CDR3 also results from other DNA sequences found in this sample. The chain uses TRBV7-2 and TRBJ2-7, with D perhaps matching TRBD2 (5 bases). Germline V gene lookup returns CDR1 SGHTA and CDR2 FQGNSA. With 5 bases removed from V and 7 bases from J, the gap between germline ends came to 9 bases. The CDR3 is made up of 11 amino acids. CDR3 in amino acids: CASSQRGEQYF. CDR3 nucleotides: TGTGCCAGCAGCCAGAGAGGGGAGCAGTACTTC.

This chain joins TRBV7-2 and TRBJ2-6, with D perhaps matching TRBD2 (5 bases). Trimming removed 3 bases from V and 2 bases from J, with 17 bases in between. Germline V CDR1 and CDR2: SGHTA, FQGNSA. The CDR3 covers 18 residues. The CDR3 region has the DNA TGTGCCAGCAGCTTGGGAGCTCCTGGGCTCGCTGGGGCCAACGTCCTGACTTTC. It specifies CASSLGAPGLAGANVLTF.

The rearrangement links TRBV7-3 to TRBJ2-7, with 7 bases that match TRBD2. With 3 bases clipped from V and 2 bases from J, the junction kept 7 bases outside the gene matches. The CDR3 consists of 15 residues. Germline assignment: CDR1 SGHTA and CDR2 FQGTGA. CDR3 nucleotide sequence: TGTGCCAGCAGCTTTTCGGCTAGCGGTCCCTACGAGCAGTACTTC. This gives the protein CASSFSASGPYEQYF.

This clone came up a few times. V and J are TRBV25-1 and TRBJ1-2; tentatively, D is TRBD1 (5 bases). This CDR3 is 15 amino acids long. The V gene's germline CDR1 is MGHDK and CDR2 SYGVNS. The V end lost 4 bases, the J end lost 8 bases, and 20 bases lay between the germline ends. Here the CDR3 DNA reads TGTGCCAGCAGTGGGATAGGCAGGGATACGTTCGGCTACACCTTC. It encodes CASSGIGRDTFGYTF.

The chain employs TRBV6-6 and TRBJ2-5, with D perhaps matching TRBD1 (5 bases). CDR3 length: 15 amino acids. Germline V gene data show CDR1 as MNHNY and CDR2 as SVGAGI (reference sequence). Trimming cost V 6 bases and J 4 bases, with 18 bases left between them. The CDR3 sequence is CASSRSGRAGETQYF. Here the CDR3 DNA reads TGTGCCAGCAGCCGATCCGGCAGGGCTGGAGAGACCCAGTACTTC.

In this sample, this clone turned up a few times. The J gene is TRBJ2-1, the V gene TRBV7-3; D is unresolved. CDR1 and CDR2 from the germline V gene are SGHTA and FQGTGA. CDR3 length: 15 residues. V was trimmed by 5 bases and J by 0 bases, leaving 11 bases between them. The CDR3 DNA reads as TGTGCCAGCAGCCACGACATTAGCTCCTACAATGAGCAGTTCTTC. It codes for CASSHDISSYNEQFF.

This clone occurred many times. V gene TRBV9 combines with J gene TRBJ1-4, with D tentatively TRBD1 (5 bases). Trimming removed 0 bases from V and 5 bases from J, with 14 bases in between. The CDR3 totals 16 residues. Germline V gene lookup returns CDR1 SGDLS and CDR2 YYNGEE. Written as DNA, the CDR3 is TGTGCCAGCAGCGTAGGGGGGACGGTGCAAAATGAAAAACTGTTTTTT. Its protein is CASSVGGTVQNEKLFF.

This clone was seen ten or more times. This chain connects TRBV5-1 to TRBJ2-5; 13 bases match TRBD2. This CDR3 has 16 amino acids. J gave up 1 base and V 0 bases, and 0 bases lay outside the gene matches. CDR1 and CDR2 (germline): SGHRS, YFSETQ. This CDR3 reads CASSLGTSGGQETQYF. CDR3 nucleotide sequence: TGCGCCAGCAGCTTGGGGACTAGCGGGGGCCAAGAGACCCAGTACTTC. Looking up the rest from reference TRBV5-1 and TRBJ2-5 gives the full variable domain: KAGVTQTPRYLIKTRGQQVTLSCSPISGHRSVSWYQQTPGQGLQFLFEYFSETQRNKGNFPGRFSGRQFSNSRSEMNVSTLELGDSALYLCASSLGTSGGQETQYFGPGTRLLVL.

At least ten counts were recorded for this clone. The CDR3: CASSPNPGLGQPQHF. The DNA for the CDR3 is TGTGCCAGCAGTCCTAACCCAGGGCTCGGTCAGCCCCAGCATTTT. This chain uses TRBV7-2 with TRBJ1-5; a weak D match, TRBD1 (5 bases). Trimming shortened V by 6 bases and J by 6 bases, and 18 bases separated the two germline ends. Per germline, CDR1 SGHTA and CDR2 FQGNSA. The CDR3 runs 15 residues.

This clone was counted between two and nine times. J is TRBJ2-3 and V is TRBV19; no firm D call. Deletions cut 5 bases from V and 4 bases from J, with 10 bases between. This CDR3 is 13 amino acids long. The germline V gene has CDR1 LNHDA and CDR2 SQIVND (reference sequence). In nucleotides, the CDR3 is TGTGCCAGTAGTGTGGGTGATGCAGATACGCAGTATTTT. Translated: CASSVGDADTQYF.

This clone was counted between two and nine times. This sequence joins TRBV5-6 and TRBJ1-5; maybe TRBD1 (5 bases). Germline CDR1 reads SGHDT; CDR2 reads YYEEEE. CDR3 length equals 15 residues. The V end was cut by 5 bases, the J end by 0 bases, with 12 bases between. The CDR3 nucleotides read TGTGCCAGCAGGGTTTGGGGGTATAGCAATCAGCCCCAGCATTTT. This translates into CASRVWGYSNQPQHF.

The chain couples TRBV5-6 to TRBJ2-3; D is unclear. Trimming removed 0 bases at V and 5 bases at J, with 1 base between. The CDR3 runs to 11 residues. The germline CDR1 and CDR2 sequences are SGHDT and YYEEEE. DNA of the CDR3: TGTGCCAGCAGCTTGGAAGATACGCAGTATTTT. It encodes CASSLEDTQYF. Complete variable domain (other parts from reference TRBV5-6 and TRBJ2-3): DAGVTQSPTHLIKTRGQQVTLRCSPKSGHDTVSWYQQALGQGPQFIFQYYEEEERQRGNFPDRFSGHQFPNYSSELNVNALLLGDSALYLCASSLEDTQYFGPGTRLTVL.

The J gene is TRBJ2-5, the V gene TRBV6-6; 9 bases agree with TRBD1. Losses at the gene ends were 10 bases for V and 5 bases for J; bases not matched to a gene: 8. CDR1 is MNHNY, CDR2 SVGAGI, per germline (reference sequence). This CDR3 spans 13 amino acids. The CDR3, as DNA: TGTGCCACCTTGGGACAGGGCGGGGAGACCCAGTACTTC. The encoded protein is CATLGQGGETQYF.

This clone has a handful of counts. This may be a read error, as it is one base from a much larger clone. This chain joins TRBV11-2 and TRBJ1-4; TRBD1 might be the D (5 bases). The ends were cut back, 3 bases at V and 8 bases at J, with 10 bases in the middle. The CDR3 consists of 13 residues. Germline V gives CDR1 SGHAT, CDR2 FQNNGV. The CDR3 nucleotides read TGTGCCAGCAGCTTGCAGGGAGGAGAAAAACTGTTTTTT. Protein sequence: CASSLQGGEKLFF.

This clone was counted between two and nine times. The chain carries TRBV28 and TRBJ1-3, with TRBD1 matching over 9 bases. Germline V gene data show CDR1 as MDHEN and CDR2 as SYDVKM. The CDR3 has 12 residues. V lost 7 bases and J lost 11; bases outside the gene matches: 6. CDR3 sequence: CASTLGQGAIYF. The CDR3 region has the DNA TGTGCCAGCACCCTGGGACAGGGAGCCATATATTTT.

This clone was recorded at least ten times. This chain links TRBV4-1 with TRBJ1-4, with D maybe TRBD1 (6 bases). Trimming left V 0 bases short and J 8 bases short, with 10 bases between. Germline CDR1 MGHRA, CDR2 YSYEKL. CDR3 length equals 14 residues. The DNA for the CDR3 is TGCGCCAGCAGCCAAGAGTCCAGGGGCGAAAAACTGTTTTTT. Protein sequence: CASSQESRGEKLFF.

This clone turned up a few times. The V gene is TRBV7-2, the J gene TRBJ1-4, with D tentatively TRBD1 (6 bases). Germline V lookup: CDR1 SGHTA, CDR2 FQGNSA. Trimming took off 5 bases at V and 5 bases at J, with 18 bases between the two ends. This CDR3 has 16 amino acids. The CDR3 sequence: CASSPRGGGPNEKLFF. In DNA form, the CDR3 reads TGTGCCAGCAGCCCCCGCGGGGGGGGGCCGAATGAAAAACTGTTTTTT.

This clone was observed many times. DNA for the CDR3: TGTGCTAGTGGTTTGGTGGTTACCGGGACAGCGAGGGACACTGAAGCTTTCTTT. As protein: CASGLVVTGTARDTEAFF. The chain uses TRBV12-5 and TRBJ1-1; TRBD1 aligns across 7 bases. Germline V CDR1 and CDR2: LGHNT, FRNRAP. The V segment lost 0 bases and the J segment 3 bases; nucleotides outside the gene matches: 13. The CDR3 sequence is 18 residues long.

The chain employs TRBV5-1 and TRBJ2-3; 9 bases map to TRBD1. Germline V gene lookup returns CDR1 SGHRS and CDR2 YFSETQ. The junction had 15 bases not matched to a gene; V was cut back by 4 bases and J by 6 bases. The CDR3 is 17 residues long. CDR3 DNA: TGCGCCAGCAGCCCTAGACCGGACAGGGGAGTAGGGGATACGCAGTATTTT. It translates to CASSPRPDRGVGDTQYF.

The chain uses TRBV28 and TRBJ2-1, with 8 bases lining up with TRBD1. The CDR3 totals 15 residues. Germline V CDR1 and CDR2: MDHEN, SYDVKM. J gave up 6 bases and V 3 bases, and 7 bases lay outside the gene matches. As DNA, the CDR3 is TGTGCCAGCAGTTTCGCAGGGGGCTGGGGCAATGAGCAGTTCTTC. Its protein is CASSFAGGWGNEQFF.

The chain uses TRBV4-2 and TRBJ2-7; 7 bases are shared with TRBD2. Germline trimming cut 4 bases from V and 2 bases from J; bases unmatched to any gene: 14. Germline CDR1 is LGHNA and CDR2 is YNFKEQ. The CDR3 contains 17 residues. The CDR3 loop is CASSPGGSGNRPYEQYF. CDR3 nucleotides: TGTGCCAGCAGCCCGGGAGGTAGCGGAAATAGGCCCTACGAGCAGTACTTC.

This clone was counted between two and nine times. This rearrangement joins TRBV29-1 to TRBJ2-7, with 8 bases matching TRBD1. Trimming at V came to 5 bases and at J to 3 bases, leaving 3 bases not matched to a gene. Germline CDR1 and CDR2: SQVTM and ANQGSEA. CDR3 size: 12 residues. For the CDR3, the DNA is TGCAGCGTTCTCGGACAGGGCTACGAGCAGTACTTC. Residues: CSVLGQGYEQYF.

The chain combines TRBV19 with TRBJ2-1; D gene uncertain. The V and J ends lost 0 bases and 12 bases respectively, with 15 bases between them. Germline CDR1 and CDR2: LNHDA and SQIVND (reference sequence). The CDR3 consists of 14 residues. The CDR3 sequence is CASSIDSVRGRQFF. CDR3 DNA sequence: TGTGCCAGTAGTATAGATTCTGTACGAGGACGGCAGTTCTTC.

V is TRBV5-1 and J is TRBJ2-3; 9 bases are a match to TRBD1. Germline V gives CDR1 SGHRS, CDR2 YFSETQ. The CDR3 consists of 16 residues. J lost 2 bases, V lost 4 bases, and 8 bases had no gene match. The CDR3 loop is CASSKTDRGPTDTQYF. DNA of the CDR3: TGCGCCAGCAGCAAAACGGACAGGGGCCCCACAGATACGCAGTATTTT.

The chain joins TRBV27 to TRBJ2-1; D remains unclear. In germline, CDR1 is MNHEY, CDR2 SMNVEV (reference sequence). The CDR3 runs 15 residues. V lost 7 bases to trimming and J lost 5 bases, with 18 bases between them. The CDR3 DNA is TGTGCCAGCAACGAAATTGGTGTTGCGAACAATGAGCAGTTCTTC. This encodes CASNEIGVANNEQFF.

The J gene is TRBJ2-3, the V gene TRBV6-1; the match to TRBD2 covers 9 bases. Looked up from germline, CDR1 is MNHNS and CDR2 is SASEGT. The CDR3 loop spans 14 amino acids. Germline trimming cut 6 bases from V and 5 bases from J; bases unmatched to any gene: 6. The CDR3 loop is CASRVAGVKDTQYF. DNA of the CDR3: TGTGCCAGCAGAGTAGCGGGAGTAAAAGATACGCAGTATTTT.